The clone carrying this T cell receptor beta chain occurred a few times. The data originate from a study of shared clonotypes between healthy human individuals. In the study overall: Ranging from 18 to 49 in age, donors were two women and three men.

Authors' methods: Filtering differed for immunoSEQ, which gave only junction sequences without quality scores. Sequencing was performed with immunoSEQ multiplex PCR; in TCRdb, only in-frame clones are kept and a portion is missing. V and J calls and clone size are those listed in that table; D and trimming were worked out from the DNA. This table holds roughly 500,000 clones, about 85% found once. Germline V gene sequence: CDR1 SEHNR, CDR2 FQNEAQ (reference sequence). CDR3 length equals 15 residues. The V and J ends lost 1 base and 6 bases respectively, with 16 bases between them. Healthy adults negative for HIV, lacking recent acute infections or vaccinations, served as donors. Genomic DNA for unsorted samples, which was extracted with the QIAamp DNA Blood Mini kit, came from some 90 million PBMCs.

The genes are TRBV7-9 and TRBJ2-7, with TRBD2 as a possible D gene (6 bases). This clonotype was sampled from a woman in her thirties or forties in good health. Some clones in this sample may be carry-over from other donors' samples. The specimen sequenced was PBMCs. CDR3: CASSLVGGTSSEQYF. CDR3 nucleotide sequence: TGTGCCAGCAGCTTAGTGGGGGGTACGTCTTCCGAGCAGTACTTC.